Sequencing of this T cell receptor beta chain was carried out in a study of cytomegalovirus exposure and HLA in healthy donors (dated by TCRdb to the late 2010s). Background on the whole study: In an earlier analysis of several hundred of the donors, 276 Gb of sequence data and 90 million to 120 million unique TCR beta sequences from roughly 200 million T cells were reported. Approximately 300 gigabases of sequencing data and around 87 million unique TCR sequences were included in an early release covering roughly 600 HLA-typed donors. Among the roughly 390 genotyped donors, around 79% belonged to the genetic ancestry cluster associated with self-reported Caucasian donors. The study was designed to test whether signatures of past pathogen exposure could be identified by cataloging public T cell receptors. Using immunosequencing, the study profiled T cell repertoires from 666 subjects and related those repertoires to cytomegalovirus serostatus. Besides the first cohort of roughly 700 subjects, a separate validation cohort made up of 120 different subjects was used. To predict cytomegalovirus infection status, the study combined high-throughput TCR immunosequencing, statistical association of individual TCRs with disease status, and machine learning. In a later analysis, previously published TCR beta repertoires from 670 or so donors were re-analyzed and high-resolution HLA genotyping was added so that TCR occurrence patterns could be studied. In the later analysis, no new phenotypic data were used to find candidate immune exposures; instead, reliance was placed on TCR beta sequences and their occurrence across donors. To decide whether each TCR beta V gene segment behaved as functional or pseudogenic, an earlier analysis of fewer than 750 of the donors relied on high-throughput TCR beta sequencing. Donor age, sex, ethnicity and CMV serostatus were compiled together with the repertoire data. In a later genetic analysis, genome-wide SNP genotypes for about three fifths of the roughly 670 donors were used, and that subset was treated as a discovery cohort. All discovery cohort repertoires had been generated using a single sequencing platform. HLA typing included class I and class II loci at four-digit resolution. The number of donors typed differed by locus, with roughly 629-640 for A, B, C, DRB1 and DQB1, roughly 520 for DQA1, some 570 for DPA1, and around 450 for DPB1. Four or five DR-DQ haplotypes were treated as single units for association and clustering because of strong linkage in the cohort. Across approximately 420 genotyped donors of the cohort, an average of about 240,000 unique TCR beta nucleotide sequences per donor were sequenced, and around 19% of those sequences were non-productive. What the research found in general, with its limitations: A further reported finding was that TCR beta sequences accurately predicted the HLA-A and HLA-B alleles for most subjects in the first cohort. Roughly uniform sequencing depth across donors was assumed in presence/absence analyses, although this assumption may not hold. The classifier was reported to diagnose cytomegalovirus status with high specificity and sensitivity in both the original cohort and the validation cohort. In a later analysis, the rate of TCR association differed among HLA loci, with DRB1 alleles having the most associated TCRs and HLA-C alleles having the fewest. The only immune exposure information available for the cohort was CMV serostatus. A few of the identified cytomegalovirus-associated TCR beta chains were confirmed in vitro to be specific for cytomegalovirus antigens. In this cohort, only TCR beta chains were sequenced, and detectable features were limited by the absence of alpha or paired-chain data. The authors suggested that the approach could potentially be generalized to other disease states and immunological phenotypes. A later analysis found that most CMV-associated TCR beta chains appeared HLA-restricted, with HLA associations seemingly driven largely by CMV exposure. According to a later analysis, parvovirus B19, influenza, CMV and Epstein-Barr virus appeared linked to several top co-occurrence clusters. Because counts were too low, approximately 18 rarely observed V segments, including chromosome 9 orphons, were excluded from the earlier analysis of several hundred of the donors. The 87-base-pair reads could not distinguish some IMGT-functional V segments, including TRBV6-2 and TRBV6-3, so those segments were excluded. At a false discovery rate of 0.05, a later analysis linked under 20,000 TCR beta sequences to specific HLA alleles. Broadly in line with IMGT annotations, most TCR beta V segments showed up in productive rearrangements about 90% or about 30% of the time in an earlier analysis of around 600 of the donors. Linkage disequilibrium might explain the correlated functional status among segregating V segments, but an unknown experimental factor could not be excluded. A cluster of highly shared sequence variants was judged likely to be a technical artifact of the sequencing pipeline. A later analysis found that HLA-associated TCR beta chains were more clonally expanded and had lower generation probabilities than equally common non-associated chains. A later genetic analysis associated a missense DCLRE1C variant with V-gene and J-gene trimming of TCR beta chains, and an independent cohort replicated the association. While some public TCRs were present in many individuals, most TCR sequences turned up only very rarely across donors. When HLA alleles, especially DR and DQ, strongly co-occurred, TCR associations were difficult to assign to individual alleles. In a later genetic analysis, fewer N-insertions in productive TCRs were reported among donors in an Asian-associated ancestry cluster than the approximately 670-donor mean. The study gave a list of about 170 TCR beta chains associated with cytomegalovirus. Because HLA typing was missing for some donors at each locus, association tests included only the typed subset.

Germline trimming: 0 bases from V, 4 bases from J; junction bases outside gene matches: 3. CDR1 SGHDT and CDR2 YYEEEE are derived from the germline V gene. Inclusive of the bounding cysteine and phenylalanine, the CDR3 is 15 residues long. Only the CDR3 portion is preserved as DNA: 45 bases, with reading frame beginning at the first base. The receptor library was made with the immunoSEQ multiplex PCR assay. For the multiplex PCR, a mixture combining 60 forward primers for TCR Vbeta segments and 13 reverse primers for TCR Jbeta segments was used. The CDR3 region of rearranged TCR beta genes was amplified from genomic DNA with a multiplex PCR assay. Amplified TCR beta libraries were sequenced as 87-base-pair reads on the Illumina HiSeq System. The source study handled its data this way. Across the 670 or so repertoires, a later analysis counted some 80 million unique TCR beta chains, roughly 11 million of which were shared by at least two donors. A nearest-neighbor algorithm error-corrected the raw reads and collapsed the reads into unique sequences, merging closely related sequences to remove PCR and sequencing errors. To assign V, D and J gene segments, CDR3 sequences were aligned to IMGT reference sequences. For a sequence to be retained, a match of at least six nucleotides to both a V gene segment and a J gene segment was required. A rearrangement was called productive if the CDR3 had no stop codons and remained in frame with V and J, and every other rearrangement was called non-productive. Following IMGT convention, CDR3 was defined as the stretch from the second conserved V-encoded cysteine to the conserved J-encoded phenylalanine. The earlier analysis of some 600 of the donors excluded sequences that lacked an unambiguous match to a single V gene segment. An earlier analysis of several hundred of the donors called V segments functional above 56.7% productive rearrangements and segregating when the between-donor standard deviation exceeded 5%. A statistical classification framework was built to diagnose cytomegalovirus status from the catalog of TCR beta chain sequences. In a later analysis, TCR nucleotide sequences were compared against IMGT/GENE-DB human TR gene sequences so that V and J genes could be assigned. Using the TCRdist pipeline, a later analysis assigned CDR3 sequences along with most-parsimonious VDJ recombination scenarios. In a later analysis, every TCR beta chain was defined by the combination of its CDR3 amino acid sequence and its V-gene family, and reads without a unique V-gene family were dropped. In a later analysis, fewer than 600 highly shared, low-generation-probability nucleotide sequences were removed to address suspected cross-contamination and a sequencing artifact. In a later analysis, a clonal expansion index for each public chain was calculated from normalized within-repertoire ranks of inferred template counts. In a later analysis, generation probabilities were computed using a VDJ recombination model fitted to out-of-frame rearrangements, and the results were checked against IGoR. In a later analysis, TCR-TCR, TCR-HLA and TCR-CMV co-occurrence was scored with hypergeometric tests, and a repertoire-size bias correction was applied to TCR pairs. False discovery rates were estimated in a later analysis by permuting HLA or CMV assignments 20 times. In a later analysis, co-occurring TCRs were grouped using DBSCAN, and TCRdist sequence similarity was added for clustering within HLA-allele-positive subsets. Co-occurrence clustering excluded repertoires with fewer than 30,000 or more than 120,000 public chains, plus five with anomalous nucleotide sharing. As stored in TCRdb, this immuneACCESS dataset retains in-frame rearrangements with V and J assigned. A fraction of the clones does not appear; measured against another copy, unresolved V genes explain less than half of the discrepancy, and the remainder lacks a known reason. From that table come the V and J calls and clone size; the DNA was used to work out D and trimming. In this sample the table shows about 140,000 clones, more than 65% of which occur a single time. 1.5% to 2% of the sample lies in the top ten.

As to this clone: Its specific antigen is unknown. No much larger clone is present one base from it, and per-base qualities are unavailable.

The cohort comprised more than 550 healthy bone marrow donors. At the time of sampling, all cohort members were nominally healthy, though unrecorded immune exposures were likely present. The donor was CMV seronegative and belonged to the group of 320 or so seronegative cohort members. Every donor gave a peripheral blood sample, and the peripheral blood mononuclear cells from that sample were used for TCR beta sequencing. Genomic DNA was extracted from the blood cell samples with the Qiagen DNeasy Blood Extraction Kit. This clonotype originated in a woman in her thirties in good health and CMV-seronegative. The chain is encoded by TRBV5-6 joined to TRBJ2-3; the junction holds 9 bases that match TRBD2. What was sequenced was PBMCs. For the CDR3, the sequence is CASSLVGLAPDTQYF. At the DNA level, the sequence is TGTGCCAGCAGCTTGGTGGGACTAGCCCCAGATACGCAGTATTTT. With the rest looked up from the reference TRBV5-6 and TRBJ2-3 genes rather than sequenced, the full variable domain is DAGVTQSPTHLIKTRGQQVTLRCSPKSGHDTVSWYQQALGQGPQFIFQYYEEEERQRGNFPDRFSGHQFPNYSSELNVNALLLGDSALYLCASSLVGLAPDTQYFGPGTRLTVL.